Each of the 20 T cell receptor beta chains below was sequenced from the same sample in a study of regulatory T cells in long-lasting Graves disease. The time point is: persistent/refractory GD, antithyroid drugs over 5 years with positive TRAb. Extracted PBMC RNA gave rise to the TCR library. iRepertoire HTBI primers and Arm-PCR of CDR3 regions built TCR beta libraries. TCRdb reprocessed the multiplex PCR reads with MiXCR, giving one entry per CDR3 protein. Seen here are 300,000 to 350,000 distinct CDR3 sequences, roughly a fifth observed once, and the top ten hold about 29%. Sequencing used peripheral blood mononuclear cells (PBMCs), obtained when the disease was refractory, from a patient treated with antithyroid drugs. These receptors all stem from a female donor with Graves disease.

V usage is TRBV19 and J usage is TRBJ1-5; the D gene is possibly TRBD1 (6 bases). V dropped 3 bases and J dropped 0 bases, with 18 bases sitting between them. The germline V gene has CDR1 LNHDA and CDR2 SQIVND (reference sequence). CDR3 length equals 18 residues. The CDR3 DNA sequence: TGTGCCAGTAGTATGGGACATCTCGCGACATATAGCAATCAGCCCCAGCATTTT. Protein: CASSMGHLATYSNQPQHF.

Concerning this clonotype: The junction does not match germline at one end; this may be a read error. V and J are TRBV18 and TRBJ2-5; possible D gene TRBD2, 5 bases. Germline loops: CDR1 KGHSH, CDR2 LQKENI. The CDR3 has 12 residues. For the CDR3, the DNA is TGTGCCAGCTCACCACAGGGAGAGACCCGGTACTTC. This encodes CASSPQGETRYF.

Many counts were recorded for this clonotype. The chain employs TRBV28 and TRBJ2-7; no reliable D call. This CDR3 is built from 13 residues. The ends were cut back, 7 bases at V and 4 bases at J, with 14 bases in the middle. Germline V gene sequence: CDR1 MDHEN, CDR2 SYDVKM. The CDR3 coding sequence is TGTGCCAGCATTCCCCCCGGCGGTTACGAGCAGTACTTC. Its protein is CASIPPGGYEQYF.

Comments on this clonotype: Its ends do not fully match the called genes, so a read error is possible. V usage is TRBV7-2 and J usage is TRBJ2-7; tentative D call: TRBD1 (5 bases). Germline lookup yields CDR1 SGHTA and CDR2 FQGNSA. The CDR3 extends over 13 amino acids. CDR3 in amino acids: CASSLGAQDNRHF. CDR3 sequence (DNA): TGTGCCAGCAGTCTAGGGGCGCAGGACAATCGGCACTTC.

This chain's CDR3 is CASSYVGTGIPEAFF. The CDR3 DNA reads TGTGCCAGCAGTTACGTAGGGACAGGGATTCCTGAAGCTTTCTTT. The rearrangement joins TRBV6-5 to TRBJ1-1, with 9 bases lining up with TRBD1. CDR1 MNHEY and CDR2 SVGAGI come from the germline V gene. With V trimmed by 2 bases and J by 6 bases, 7 bases remained unmatched. The CDR3 spans 15 residues.

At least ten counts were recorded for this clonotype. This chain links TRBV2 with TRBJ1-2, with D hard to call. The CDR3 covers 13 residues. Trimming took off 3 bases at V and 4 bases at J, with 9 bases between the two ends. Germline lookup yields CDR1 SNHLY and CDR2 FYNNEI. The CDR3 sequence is CASSDSPAYGYTF. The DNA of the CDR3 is TGTGCCAGCAGTGATAGTCCGGCCTATGGCTACACCTTC.

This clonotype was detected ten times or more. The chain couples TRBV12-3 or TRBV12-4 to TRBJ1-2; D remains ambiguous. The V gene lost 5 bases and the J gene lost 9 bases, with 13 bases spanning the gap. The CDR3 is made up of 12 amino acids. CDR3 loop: CASSRSGRRYTF. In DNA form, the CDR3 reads TGTGCCAGCAGTAGGAGCGGTCGGCGCTACACCTTC.

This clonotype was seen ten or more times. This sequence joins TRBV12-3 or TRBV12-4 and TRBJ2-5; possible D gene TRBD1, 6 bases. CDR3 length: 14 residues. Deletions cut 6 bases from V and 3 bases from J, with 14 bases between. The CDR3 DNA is TGTGCCAGCAGAGCTCGGACAGAAGAAGAGACCCAGTACTTC. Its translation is CASRARTEEETQYF.

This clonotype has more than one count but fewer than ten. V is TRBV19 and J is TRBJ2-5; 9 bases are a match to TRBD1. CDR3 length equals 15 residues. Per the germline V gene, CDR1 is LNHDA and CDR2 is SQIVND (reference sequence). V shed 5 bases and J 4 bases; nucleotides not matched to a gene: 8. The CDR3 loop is CASSPRDREGETQYF. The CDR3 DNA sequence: TGTGCCAGTAGTCCCCGGGACAGGGAGGGAGAGACCCAGTACTTC.

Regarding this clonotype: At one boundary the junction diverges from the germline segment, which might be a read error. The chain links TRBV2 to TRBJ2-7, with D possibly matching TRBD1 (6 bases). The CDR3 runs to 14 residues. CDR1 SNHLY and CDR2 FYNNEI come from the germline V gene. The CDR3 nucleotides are TGTGCCAGCAGTGAAGGGACAGAGTCCTCCGAGCAGTACTTC. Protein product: CASSEGTESSEQYF.

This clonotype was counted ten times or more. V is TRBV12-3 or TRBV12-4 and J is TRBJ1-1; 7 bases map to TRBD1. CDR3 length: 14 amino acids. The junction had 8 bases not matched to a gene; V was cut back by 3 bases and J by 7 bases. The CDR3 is CASSLPGQLREAFF. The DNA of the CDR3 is TGTGCCAGCAGTTTGCCGGGACAGCTACGTGAAGCTTTCTTT.

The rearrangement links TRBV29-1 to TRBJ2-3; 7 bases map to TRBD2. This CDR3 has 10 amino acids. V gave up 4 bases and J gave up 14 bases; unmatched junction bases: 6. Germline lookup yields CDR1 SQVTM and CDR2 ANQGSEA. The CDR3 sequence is CSVGAGGGYF. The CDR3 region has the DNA TGCAGCGTTGGGGCCGGCGGGGGGTATTTT.

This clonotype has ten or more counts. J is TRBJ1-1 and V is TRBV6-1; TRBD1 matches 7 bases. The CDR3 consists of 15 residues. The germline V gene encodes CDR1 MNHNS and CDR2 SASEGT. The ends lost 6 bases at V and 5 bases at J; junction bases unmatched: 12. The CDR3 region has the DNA TGTGCCAGCAGCCACCTACAGGGGAGGGAGACTGAAGCTTTCTTT. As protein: CASSHLQGRETEAFF.

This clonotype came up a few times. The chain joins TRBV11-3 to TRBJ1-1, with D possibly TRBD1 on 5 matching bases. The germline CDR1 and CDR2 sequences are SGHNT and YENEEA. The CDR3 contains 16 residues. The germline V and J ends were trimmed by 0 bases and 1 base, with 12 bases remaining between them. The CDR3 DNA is TGTGCCAGCAGCTTAGAATTGATGGGGGGGAACACTGAAGCTTTCTTT. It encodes CASSLELMGGNTEAFF.

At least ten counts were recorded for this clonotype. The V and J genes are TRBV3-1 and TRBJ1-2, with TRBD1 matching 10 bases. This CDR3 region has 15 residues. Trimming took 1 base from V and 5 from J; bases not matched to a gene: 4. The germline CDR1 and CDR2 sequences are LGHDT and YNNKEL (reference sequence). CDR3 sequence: CASSQAGQGSYGYTF. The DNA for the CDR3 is TGTGCCAGCAGCCAAGCGGGACAGGGGTCTTATGGCTACACCTTC. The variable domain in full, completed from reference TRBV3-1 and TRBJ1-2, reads DTAVSQTPKYLVTQMGNDKSIKCEQNLGHDTMYWYKQDSKKFLKIMFSYNNKELIINETVPNRFSPKSPDKAHLNLHINSLELGDSAVYFCASSQAGQGSYGYTFGSGTRLTVV.

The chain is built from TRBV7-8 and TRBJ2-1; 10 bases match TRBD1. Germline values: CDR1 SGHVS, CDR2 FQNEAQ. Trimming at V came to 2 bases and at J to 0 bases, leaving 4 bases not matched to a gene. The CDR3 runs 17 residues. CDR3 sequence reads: CASSLPGQGGSYNEQFF. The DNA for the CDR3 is TGTGCCAGCAGCTTACCTGGACAGGGGGGCTCCTACAATGAGCAGTTCTTC.

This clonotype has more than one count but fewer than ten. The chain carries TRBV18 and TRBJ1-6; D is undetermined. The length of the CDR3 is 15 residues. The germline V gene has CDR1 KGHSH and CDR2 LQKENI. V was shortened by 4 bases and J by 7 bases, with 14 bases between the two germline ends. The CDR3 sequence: CASSQPGSRNSPLHF. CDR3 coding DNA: TGTGCCAGCTCACAACCGGGAAGCCGGAATTCACCCCTCCACTTT.

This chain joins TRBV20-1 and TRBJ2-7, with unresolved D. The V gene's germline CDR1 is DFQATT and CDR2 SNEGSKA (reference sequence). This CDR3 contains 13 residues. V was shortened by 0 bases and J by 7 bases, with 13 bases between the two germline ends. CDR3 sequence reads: CSAREGAFGEQYF. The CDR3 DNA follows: TGCAGTGCTAGAGAGGGCGCCTTTGGGGAGCAGTACTTC.

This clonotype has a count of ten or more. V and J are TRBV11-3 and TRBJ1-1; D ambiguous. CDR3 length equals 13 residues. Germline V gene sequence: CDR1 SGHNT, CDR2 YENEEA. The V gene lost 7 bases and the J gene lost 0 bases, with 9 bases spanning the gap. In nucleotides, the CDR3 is TGTGCCAGCACCCCCATCCTGAACACTGAAGCTTTCTTT. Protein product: CASTPILNTEAFF.

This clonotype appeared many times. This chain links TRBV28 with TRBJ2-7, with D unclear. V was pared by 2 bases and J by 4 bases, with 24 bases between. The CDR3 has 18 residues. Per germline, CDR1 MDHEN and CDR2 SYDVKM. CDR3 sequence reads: CASSLGRLPSSMNYEQYF. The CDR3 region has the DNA TGTGCCAGCAGTTTAGGACGGTTACCGTCCAGTATGAATTACGAGCAGTACTTC.